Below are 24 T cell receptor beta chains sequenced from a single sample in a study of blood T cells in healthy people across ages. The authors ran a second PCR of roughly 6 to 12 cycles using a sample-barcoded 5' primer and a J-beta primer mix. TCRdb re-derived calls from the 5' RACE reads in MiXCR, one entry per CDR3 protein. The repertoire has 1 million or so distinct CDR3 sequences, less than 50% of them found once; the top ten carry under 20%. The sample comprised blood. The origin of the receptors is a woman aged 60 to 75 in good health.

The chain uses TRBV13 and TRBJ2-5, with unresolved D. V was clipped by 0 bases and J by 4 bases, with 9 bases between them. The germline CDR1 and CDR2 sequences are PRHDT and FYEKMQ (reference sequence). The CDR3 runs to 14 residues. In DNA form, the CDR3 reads TGTGCCAGCAGCTTAGGTAGCCCTCGAGAGACCCAGTACTTC. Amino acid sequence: CASSLGSPRETQYF.

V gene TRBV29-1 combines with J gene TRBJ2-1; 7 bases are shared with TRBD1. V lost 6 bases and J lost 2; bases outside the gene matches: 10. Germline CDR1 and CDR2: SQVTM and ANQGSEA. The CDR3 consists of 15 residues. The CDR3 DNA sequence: TGCAGCGTGACAGGGAACGGGCGGACCTACAATGAGCAGTTCTTC. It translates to CSVTGNGRTYNEQFF.

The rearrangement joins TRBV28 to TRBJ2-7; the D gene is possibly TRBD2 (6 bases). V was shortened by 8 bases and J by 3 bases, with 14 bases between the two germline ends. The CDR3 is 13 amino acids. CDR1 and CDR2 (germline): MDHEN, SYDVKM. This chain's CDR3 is CASGLGEVYEQYF. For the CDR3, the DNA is TGTGCCAGCGGCTTAGGGGAGGTCTACGAGCAGTACTTC.

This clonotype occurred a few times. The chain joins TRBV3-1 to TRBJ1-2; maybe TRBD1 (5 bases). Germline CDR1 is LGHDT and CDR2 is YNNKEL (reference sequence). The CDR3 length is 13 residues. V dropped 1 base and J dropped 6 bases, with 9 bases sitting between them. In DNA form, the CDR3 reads TGTGCCAGCAGCCAAGTACCCAGGGATGGCTACACCTTC. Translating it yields CASSQVPRDGYTF. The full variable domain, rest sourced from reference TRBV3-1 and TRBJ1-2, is DTAVSQTPKYLVTQMGNDKSIKCEQNLGHDTMYWYKQDSKKFLKIMFSYNNKELIINETVPNRFSPKSPDKAHLNLHINSLELGDSAVYFCASSQVPRDGYTFGSGTRLTVV.

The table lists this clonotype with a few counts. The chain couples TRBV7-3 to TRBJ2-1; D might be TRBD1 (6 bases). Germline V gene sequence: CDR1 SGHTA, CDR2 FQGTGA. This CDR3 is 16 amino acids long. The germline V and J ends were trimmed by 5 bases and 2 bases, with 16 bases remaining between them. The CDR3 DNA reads TGTGCCAGCAGCCAGCAGGGGCGTGGGCCCTACAATGAGCAGTTCTTC. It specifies CASSQQGRGPYNEQFF.

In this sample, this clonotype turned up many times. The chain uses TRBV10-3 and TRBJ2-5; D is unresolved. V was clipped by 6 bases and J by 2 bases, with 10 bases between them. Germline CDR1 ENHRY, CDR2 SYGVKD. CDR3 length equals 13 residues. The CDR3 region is CAISPGFQETQYF. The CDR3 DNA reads TGTGCCATCAGCCCCGGGTTTCAAGAGACCCAGTACTTC.

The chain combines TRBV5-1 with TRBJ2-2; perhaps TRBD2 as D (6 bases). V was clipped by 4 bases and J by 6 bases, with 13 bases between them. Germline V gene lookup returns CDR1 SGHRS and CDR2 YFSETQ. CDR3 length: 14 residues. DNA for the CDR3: TGCGCCAGCAGCGGCACCGGGACTTCCGGGGAGCTGTTTTTT. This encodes CASSGTGTSGELFF.

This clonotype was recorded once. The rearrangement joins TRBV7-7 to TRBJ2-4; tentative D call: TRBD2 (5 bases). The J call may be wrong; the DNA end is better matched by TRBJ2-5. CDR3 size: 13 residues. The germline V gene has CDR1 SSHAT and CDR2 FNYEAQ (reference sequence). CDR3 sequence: CASSLELEETQYF. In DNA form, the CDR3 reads TGTGCCAGCAGCTTAGAACTAGAGGAGACCCAGTACTTC.

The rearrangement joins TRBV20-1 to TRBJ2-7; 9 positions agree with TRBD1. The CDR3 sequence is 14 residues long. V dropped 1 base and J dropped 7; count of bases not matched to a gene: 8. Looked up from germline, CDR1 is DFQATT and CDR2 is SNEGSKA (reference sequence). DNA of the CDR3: TGCAGTGCTAGAGCAGGGACAGGGTGGAATGAGCAGTACTTC. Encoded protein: CSARAGTGWNEQYF.

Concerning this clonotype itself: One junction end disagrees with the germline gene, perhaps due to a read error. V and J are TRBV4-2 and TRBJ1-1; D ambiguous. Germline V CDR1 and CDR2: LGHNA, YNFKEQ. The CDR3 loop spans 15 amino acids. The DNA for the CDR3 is TGTGCCTGCAGCCAAGATCCTAAGACGCGTCATGAAGCTTTCTTT. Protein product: CACSQDPKTRHEAFF.

CDR3 nucleotides: TGTGCCAGCAGTTTCCACAGGGGAACTGGGGCCAACGTCCTGACTTTC. Translation gives CASSFHRGTGANVLTF. The chain carries TRBV27 and TRBJ2-6, with 7 bases fitting TRBD1. The V gene's germline CDR1 is MNHEY and CDR2 SMNVEV (reference sequence). The CDR3 totals 16 residues. Trimming removed 3 bases from V and 2 bases from J; junction bases left unmatched: 4.

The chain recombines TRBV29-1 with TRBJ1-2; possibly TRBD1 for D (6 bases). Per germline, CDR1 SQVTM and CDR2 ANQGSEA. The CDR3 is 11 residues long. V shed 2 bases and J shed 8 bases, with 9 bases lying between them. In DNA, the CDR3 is TGCAGCGTTGAATCGGGGGGCGGCTACACCTTC. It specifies CSVESGGGYTF.

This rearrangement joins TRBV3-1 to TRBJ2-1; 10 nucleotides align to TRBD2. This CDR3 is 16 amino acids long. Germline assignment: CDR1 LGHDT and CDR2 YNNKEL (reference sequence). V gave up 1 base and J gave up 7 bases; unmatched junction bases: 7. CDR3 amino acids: CASSQGPSGRKNEQFF. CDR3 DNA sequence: TGTGCCAGCAGCCAAGGACCTAGCGGGAGAAAAAATGAGCAGTTCTTC.

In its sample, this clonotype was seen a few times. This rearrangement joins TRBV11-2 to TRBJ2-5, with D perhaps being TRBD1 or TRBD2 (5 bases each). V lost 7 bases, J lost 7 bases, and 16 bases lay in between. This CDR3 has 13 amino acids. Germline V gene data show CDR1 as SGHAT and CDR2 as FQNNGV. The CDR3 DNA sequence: TGTGCCAGCACCCGGGACGCCAAGAGGACCCAGTACTTC. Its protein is CASTRDAKRTQYF.

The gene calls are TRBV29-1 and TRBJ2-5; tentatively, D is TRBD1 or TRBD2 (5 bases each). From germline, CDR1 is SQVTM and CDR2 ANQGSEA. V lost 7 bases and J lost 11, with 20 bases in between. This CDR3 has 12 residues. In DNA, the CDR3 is TGCAGCGGGGGGACCAGGAAGAATGAGCAGTACTTC. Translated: CSGGTRKNEQYF.

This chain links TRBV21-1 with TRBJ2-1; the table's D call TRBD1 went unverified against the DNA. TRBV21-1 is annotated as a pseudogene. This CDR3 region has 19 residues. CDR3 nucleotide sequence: TGTGCCAGCAGCAAAGCTTGCCCTGGGACACAGAAACATTACAATGAGCAGTTCTTC. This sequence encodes CASSKACPGTQKHYNEQFF.

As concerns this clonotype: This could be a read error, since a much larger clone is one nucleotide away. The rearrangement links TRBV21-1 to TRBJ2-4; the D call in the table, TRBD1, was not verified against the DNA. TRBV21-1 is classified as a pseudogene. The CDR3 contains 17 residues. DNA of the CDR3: TGTGCCGGCAGCAATCGTCTGCCAAGGGGAGCCAAAAACATTCAGTACTTC. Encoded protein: CAGSNRLPRGAKNIQYF.

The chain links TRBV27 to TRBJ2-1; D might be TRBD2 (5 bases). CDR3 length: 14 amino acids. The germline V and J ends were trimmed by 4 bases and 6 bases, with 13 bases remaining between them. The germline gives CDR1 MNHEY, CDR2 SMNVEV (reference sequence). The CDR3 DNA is TGTGCCAGCAGTTGGGTCGAGGGAGCCAATGAGCAGTTCTTC. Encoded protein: CASSWVEGANEQFF.

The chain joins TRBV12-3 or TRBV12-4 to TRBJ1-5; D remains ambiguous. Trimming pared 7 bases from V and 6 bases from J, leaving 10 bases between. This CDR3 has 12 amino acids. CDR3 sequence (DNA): TGTGCCAGCATGGAAGGTAGTCAGCCCCAGCATTTT. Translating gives CASMEGSQPQHF.

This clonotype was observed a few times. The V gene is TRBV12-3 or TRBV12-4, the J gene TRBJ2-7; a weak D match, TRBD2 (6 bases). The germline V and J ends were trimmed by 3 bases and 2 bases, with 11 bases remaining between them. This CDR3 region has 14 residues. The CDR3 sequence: CASSFIREPYEQYF. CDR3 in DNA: TGTGCCAGCAGTTTTATTCGGGAGCCCTACGAGCAGTACTTC.

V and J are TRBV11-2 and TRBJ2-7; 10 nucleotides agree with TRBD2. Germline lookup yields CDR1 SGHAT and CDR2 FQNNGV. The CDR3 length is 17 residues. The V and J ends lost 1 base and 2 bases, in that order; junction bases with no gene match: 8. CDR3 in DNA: TGTGCCAGCAGCTTAGGCTTAACTAGCGGGACTCCCTACGAGCAGTACTTC. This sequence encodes CASSLGLTSGTPYEQYF.

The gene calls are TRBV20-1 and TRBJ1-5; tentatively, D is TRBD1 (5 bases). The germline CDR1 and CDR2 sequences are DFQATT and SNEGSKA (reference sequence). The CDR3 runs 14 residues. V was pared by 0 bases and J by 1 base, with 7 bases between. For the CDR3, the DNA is TGCAGTGCTAGAGAGCCAGGGAGCAATCAGCCCCAGCATTTT. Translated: CSAREPGSNQPQHF.

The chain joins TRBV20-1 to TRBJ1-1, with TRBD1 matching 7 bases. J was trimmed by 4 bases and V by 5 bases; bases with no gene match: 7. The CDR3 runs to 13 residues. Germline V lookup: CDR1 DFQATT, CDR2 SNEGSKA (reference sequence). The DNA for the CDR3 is TGCAGTGCTTACCAGGGGGGAACCACTGAAGCTTTCTTT. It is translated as CSAYQGGTTEAFF.

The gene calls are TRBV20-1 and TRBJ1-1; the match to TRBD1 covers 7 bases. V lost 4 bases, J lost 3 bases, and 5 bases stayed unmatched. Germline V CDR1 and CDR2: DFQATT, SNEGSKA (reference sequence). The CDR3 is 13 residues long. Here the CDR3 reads CSATGQTDTEAFF. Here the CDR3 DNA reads TGCAGTGCTACGGGACAGACAGACACTGAAGCTTTCTTT.